This T cell receptor (beta chain) was captured by sequencing in a study of T cell responses to AZD1222 COVID-19 vaccine. Study results and caveats: Close to half of spike-specific TCRs reportedly recognize unmutated variant regions. Sampling that yielded the repertoires occurred only after the peak T cell response.

This CDR3 is built from 14 residues. V was cut by 1 base and J by 3 bases, with 9 bases left in between. The germline V gene encodes CDR1 SGHAT and CDR2 FQNNGV. Here immunoSEQ multiplex PCR was the method, and the copy in TCRdb shows in-frame clones only, minus some. Among 130,000 to 150,000 clones listed, about 92% were seen once. In the case of this clone: Its antigen is currently unknown.

This material consisted of peripheral blood, taken on day 0 of AZD1222 vaccination. This rearrangement joins TRBV11-2 to TRBJ1-1; D remains unclear. This TCR derives from an adult in good health. CDR3 nucleotides: TGTGCCAGCAGCTTAGCGGAGGGATACACTGAAGCTTTCTTT. The encoded protein is CASSLAEGYTEAFF.